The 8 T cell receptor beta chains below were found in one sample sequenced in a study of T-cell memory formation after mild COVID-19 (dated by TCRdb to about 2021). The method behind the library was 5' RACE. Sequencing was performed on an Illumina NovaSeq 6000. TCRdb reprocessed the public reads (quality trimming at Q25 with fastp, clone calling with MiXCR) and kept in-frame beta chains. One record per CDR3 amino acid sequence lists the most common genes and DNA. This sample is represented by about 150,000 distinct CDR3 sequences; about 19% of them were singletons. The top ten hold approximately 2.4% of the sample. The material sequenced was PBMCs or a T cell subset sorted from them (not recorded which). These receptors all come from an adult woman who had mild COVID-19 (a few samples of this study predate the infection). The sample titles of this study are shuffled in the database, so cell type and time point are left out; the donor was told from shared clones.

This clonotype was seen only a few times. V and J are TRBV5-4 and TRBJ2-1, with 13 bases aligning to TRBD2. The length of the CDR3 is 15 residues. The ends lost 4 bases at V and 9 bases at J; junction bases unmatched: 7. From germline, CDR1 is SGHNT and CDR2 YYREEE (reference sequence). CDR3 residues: CASSLTSGGAGEQFF. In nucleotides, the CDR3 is TGTGCCAGCAGCCTAACTAGCGGGGGGGCTGGTGAGCAGTTCTTC.

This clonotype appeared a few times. CDR3 nucleotides: TGTGCCAGCAGCTTAGGTAGCGGAGGTGAAAAACTGTTTTTT. Residues: CASSLGSGGEKLFF. The chain employs TRBV7-9 and TRBJ1-4, with unresolved D. This CDR3 contains 14 residues. CDR1 and CDR2 from the germline V gene are SEHNR and FQNEAQ (reference sequence). Trimming removed 1 base at V and 7 bases at J, with 10 bases between. Full variable domain (rest looked up from reference TRBV7-9 and TRBJ1-4): DTGVSQNPRHKITKRGQNVTFRCDPISEHNRLYWYRQTLGQGPEFLTYFQNEAQLEKSRLLSDRFSAERPKGSFSTLEIQRTEQGDSAMYLCASSLGSGGEKLFFGSGTQLSVL.

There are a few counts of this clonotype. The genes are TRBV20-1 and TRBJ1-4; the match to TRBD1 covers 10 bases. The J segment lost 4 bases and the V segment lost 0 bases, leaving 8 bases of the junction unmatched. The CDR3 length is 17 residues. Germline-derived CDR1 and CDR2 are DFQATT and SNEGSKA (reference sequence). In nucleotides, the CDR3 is TGCAGTGCTAGAGATGGGACAGGGGCCCTTCATAATGAAAAACTGTTTTTT. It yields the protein CSARDGTGALHNEKLFF.

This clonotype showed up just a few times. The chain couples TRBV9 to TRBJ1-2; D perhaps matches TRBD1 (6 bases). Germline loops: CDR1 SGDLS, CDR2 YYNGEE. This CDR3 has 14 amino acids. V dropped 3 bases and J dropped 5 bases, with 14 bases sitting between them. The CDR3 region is CASSARGGRYGYTF. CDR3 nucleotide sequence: TGTGCCAGCAGCGCCCGGGGGGGGCGTTATGGCTACACCTTC.

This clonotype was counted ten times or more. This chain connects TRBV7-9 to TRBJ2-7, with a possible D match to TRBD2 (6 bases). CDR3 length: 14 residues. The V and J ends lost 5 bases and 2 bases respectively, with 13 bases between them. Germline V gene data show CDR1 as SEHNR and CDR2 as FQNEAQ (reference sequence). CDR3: CASSLGGEAYEQYF. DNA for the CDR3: TGTGCCAGCAGCCTCGGAGGGGAGGCCTACGAGCAGTACTTC.

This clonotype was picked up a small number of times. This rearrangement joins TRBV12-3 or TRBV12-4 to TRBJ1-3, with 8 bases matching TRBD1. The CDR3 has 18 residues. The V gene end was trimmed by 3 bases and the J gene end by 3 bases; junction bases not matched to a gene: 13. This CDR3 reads CASSFYLSTGGGGNTIYF. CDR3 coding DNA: TGTGCCAGCAGTTTCTACCTATCTACAGGGGGGGGTGGAAACACCATATATTTT.

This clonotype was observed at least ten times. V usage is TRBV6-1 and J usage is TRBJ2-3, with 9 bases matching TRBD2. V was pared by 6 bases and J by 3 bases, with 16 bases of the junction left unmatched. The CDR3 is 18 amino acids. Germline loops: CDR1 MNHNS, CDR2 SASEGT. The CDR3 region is CASSAYGRGGPSTDTQYF. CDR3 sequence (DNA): TGTGCCAGCAGCGCCTATGGGCGGGGGGGCCCTAGTACAGATACGCAGTATTTT.

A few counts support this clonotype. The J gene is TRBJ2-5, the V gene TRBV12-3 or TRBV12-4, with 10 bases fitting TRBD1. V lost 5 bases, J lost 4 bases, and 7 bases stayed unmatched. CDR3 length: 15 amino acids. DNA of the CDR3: TGTGCCAGCAGTCCCCAGACAGGGGGCAGAGAGACCCAGTACTTC. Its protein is CASSPQTGGRETQYF.